This T cell receptor (beta chain) is drawn from a study of T-cell memory formation after mild COVID-19 listed by TCRdb under 2021. In the study overall: TCR sequence clusters from the two donors were largely donor specific. Longitudinal TCRalpha and TCRbeta repertoire sequencing tracked T-cell clones expanding and contracting after mild COVID-19 in two donors. Two young, previously healthy adult volunteers, one female and one male, were included in the cohort. Overall study outcomes, separate from this receptor: Clones that contracted from day 15 to 85 showed balanced CD4/CD8 phenotypes, whereas a second wave of clones that expanded from day 15 to 37 leaned towards CD4+. The detection of some responding clones in pre-infection memory suggests that pre-existing cross-reactive memory T cells joined the SARS-CoV-2 response. The second-wave clones that peaked on day 37 were not confirmed to be SARS-CoV-2 specific. Contracting CD4+ clones were located mainly in the CM and EM memory subsets, whereas CD8+ clones were found to be enriched in EMRA. The study covered only a couple of mild cases, and larger cohorts including severe cases with pre-infection samples were considered necessary.

PBMCs were isolated by Ficoll-Paque density gradient centrifugation. This clonotype was counted a few times. Its specific antigen is unknown. Per-base qualities were not stored, and no clone one base away is much larger. The sample was run on an Illumina NovaSeq 6000. Using 5'RACE with constant-segment primers, TCRalpha and TCRbeta cDNA libraries were constructed, with sample barcodes and unique molecular identifiers added in the process. RNA was extracted from every sample with Trizol reagent. Library amplification was performed in two PCR steps, and a second sample barcode and Illumina TruSeq adapters were introduced in the second step. Sequencing of libraries was performed on an Illumina NovaSeq with 2 x 150 bp paired-end reads. In the original analysis: Reads were demultiplexed and collapsed into UMI-guided consensus sequences with migec v1.2.7. Using mixcr v2.1.11, UMI consensuses were aligned to TRA and TRB V and J templates and then assembled into clonotypes. A clonotype was counted as expanded or contracted only when both edgeR and NoisET called the clonotype significant, with the noise models trained on biological replicates. edgeR calls used a false discovery rate-adjusted p below 0.01 and a log2 fold-change threshold of 1. As an exploratory analysis of dynamics, max-normalized trajectories of the 1000 most abundant clonotypes were examined by PCA with hierarchical clustering. Each responding clone was given a CD4 or CD8 phenotype based on the CD4+ and CD8+ repertoires, which had been sequenced separately. The public reads were run again by TCRdb, first through fastp at Q25 and then through MiXCR, and only productive beta chains were kept. Rows are unified per CDR3 protein, each entry keeping the most common DNA and genes. The V and J calls follow TCRdb's processing rather than the paper's. The sample profile shows 470,000 or so distinct CDR3 sequences; roughly 23% of them were found once. Around 13% of the sample belongs to the ten largest clones.

The sequenced sample was PBMCs or a T cell subset sorted from them (not recorded which). This sequence originates from an adult woman who had mild COVID-19 (a few samples of this study predate the infection). The sample titles of this study are shuffled in the database, so cell type and time point are left out; the donor was told from shared clones.

The encoded CDR3 is CASRTRGGGYNEQFF. The sequence in DNA is TGTGCCAGCAGGACGAGGGGGGGCGGCTACAATGAGCAGTTCTTC. Rearrangement joined TRBV6-5 to TRBJ2-1; TRBD2 is a weak D gene call, 7 bases matching. CDR1 and CDR2 are drawn from the germline V gene: MNHEY, SVGAGI. V is clipped by 6 bases and J by 3 bases, and the sequence between their germline boundaries is 15 bases long. From the cysteine up to the phenylalanine, the CDR3 has a length of 15 residues. The entry retains the CDR3 DNA only, 45 bases that are in frame from base 1.